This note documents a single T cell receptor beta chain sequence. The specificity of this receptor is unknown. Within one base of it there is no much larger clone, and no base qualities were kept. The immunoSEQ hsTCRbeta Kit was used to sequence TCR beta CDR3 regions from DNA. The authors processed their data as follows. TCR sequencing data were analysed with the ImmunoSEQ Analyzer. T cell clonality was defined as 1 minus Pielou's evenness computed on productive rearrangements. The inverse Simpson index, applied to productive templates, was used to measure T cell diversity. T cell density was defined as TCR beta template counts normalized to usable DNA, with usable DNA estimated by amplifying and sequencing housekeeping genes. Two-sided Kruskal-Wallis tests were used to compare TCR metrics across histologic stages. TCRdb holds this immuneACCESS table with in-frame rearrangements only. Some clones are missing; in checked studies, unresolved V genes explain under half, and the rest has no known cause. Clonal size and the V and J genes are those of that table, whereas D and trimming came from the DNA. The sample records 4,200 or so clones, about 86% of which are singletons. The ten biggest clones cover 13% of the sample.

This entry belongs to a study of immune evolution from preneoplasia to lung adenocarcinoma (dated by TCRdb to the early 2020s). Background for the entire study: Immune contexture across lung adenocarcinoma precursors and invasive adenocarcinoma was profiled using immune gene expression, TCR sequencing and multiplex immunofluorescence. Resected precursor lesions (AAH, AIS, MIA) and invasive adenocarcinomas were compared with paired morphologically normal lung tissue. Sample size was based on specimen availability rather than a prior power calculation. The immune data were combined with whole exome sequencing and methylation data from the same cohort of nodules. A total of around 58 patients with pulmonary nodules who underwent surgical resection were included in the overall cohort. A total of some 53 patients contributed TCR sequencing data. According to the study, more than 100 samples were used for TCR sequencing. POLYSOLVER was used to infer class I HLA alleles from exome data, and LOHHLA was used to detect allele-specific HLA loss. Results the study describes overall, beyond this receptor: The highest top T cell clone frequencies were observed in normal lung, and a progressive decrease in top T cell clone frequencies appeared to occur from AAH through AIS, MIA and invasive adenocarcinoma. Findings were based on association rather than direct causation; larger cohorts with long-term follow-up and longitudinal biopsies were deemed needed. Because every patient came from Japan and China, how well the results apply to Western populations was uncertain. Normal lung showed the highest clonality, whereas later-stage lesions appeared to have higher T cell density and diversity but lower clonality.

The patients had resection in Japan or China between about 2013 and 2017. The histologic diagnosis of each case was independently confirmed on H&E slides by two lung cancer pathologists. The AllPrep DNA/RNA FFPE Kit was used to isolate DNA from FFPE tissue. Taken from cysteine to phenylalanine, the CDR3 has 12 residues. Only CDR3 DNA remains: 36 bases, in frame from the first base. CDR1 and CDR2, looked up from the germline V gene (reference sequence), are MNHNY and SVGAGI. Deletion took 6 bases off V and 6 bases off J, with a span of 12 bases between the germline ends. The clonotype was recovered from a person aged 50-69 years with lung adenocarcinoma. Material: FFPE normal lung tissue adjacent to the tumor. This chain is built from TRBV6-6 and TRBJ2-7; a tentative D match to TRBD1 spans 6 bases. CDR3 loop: CASSTTGIEQYF. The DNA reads TGTGCCAGCAGCACTACAGGGATCGAGCAGTACTTC.